This T cell receptor beta chain is from a study of T-cell reconstitution after alpha-beta-depleted transplantation in children. Points from the study as a whole: Expanded clones from the graft, numbering several hundred, reportedly supplied alpha-beta T cells about two months after transplant.

Using unique molecular identifiers, the investigators prepared the TCRbeta library. TCRdb passed the PCR reads through MiXCR, listing each CDR3 protein once. In the table there are a few hundred thousand distinct CDR3 sequences, around a tenth of which are singletons. This clonotype has more than one count but fewer than ten. The antigen remains unidentified. V lost 7 bases and J lost 1, with 12 bases in between. The CDR3 consists of 14 residues. Germline V gene lookup returns CDR1 LNHDA and CDR2 SQIVND (reference sequence). This specimen was peripheral blood, taken 180 days after TCRalphabeta/CD19-depleted stem cell transplant. This receptor was identified in a male patient aged 2-10 years who had a stem cell transplant for chronic granulomatous disease, so the T cells may come from the graft donor. V usage is TRBV19 and J usage is TRBJ2-3, with TRBD2 as a possible D gene (6 bases). The CDR3 reads CASNRGTGTDTQYF. In DNA, the CDR3 is TGTGCCAGTAACCGCGGGACCGGCACAGATACGCAGTATTTT. The complete variable domain, with remaining parts taken from reference TRBV19 and TRBJ2-3, reads DGGITQSPKYLFRKEGQNVTLSCEQNLNHDAMYWYRQDPGQGLRLIYYSQIVNDFQKGDIAEGYSVSREKKESFPLTVTSAQKNPTAFYLCASNRGTGTDTQYFGPGTRLTVL.